This T cell receptor beta chain is drawn from a study of T cell responses to AZD1222 COVID-19 vaccine. Study findings and constraints: Spike-specific TCR breadth and depth both grew after two AZD1222 doses. Most donors were white British, females outnumbered males, and clonal diversity was possibly underestimated. With dominance at 160-218 and 743-854, vaccine-associated CD4 TCRs spanned spike. At baseline, just six AZD1222 recipients tested seropositive.

TCRdb keeps only in-frame clones here, not all; method: immunoSEQ multiplex PCR. Altogether 100,000 to 120,000 clones are present, roughly 89% being singletons, with the ten largest covering roughly 15%. Germline lookup yields CDR1 SGHRS and CDR2 YFSETQ. Trimming removed 2 bases at V and 4 bases at J, with 4 bases between. This CDR3 contains 12 residues. With regard to this clone: Antigen: not known.

This specimen consisted of peripheral blood, obtained 28 days after the second AZD1222 dose. The rearrangement uses TRBV5-1 and TRBJ2-1; D not certain. The sequence came from an adult who received the AZD1222 COVID-19 vaccine. CDR3: CASSLSYNEQFF. The CDR3 DNA is TGCGCCAGCAGCTTAAGTTACAATGAGCAGTTCTTC.